These 22 T cell receptor beta chains were all obtained from the same sample, sequenced in a study of post-analysis software for immune sequencing data. Study findings and constraints: Elevated frequency relative to controls characterized four or five TRBV segments in patients, TRBV5-6, TRBV5-1 and TRBV20-1 among them.

Their antigens remain unidentified. Included in the TCR beta cDNA libraries were unique molecular identifiers. TCRdb processed the PCR reads anew with MiXCR; each CDR3 protein has one entry. Of 250,000 to 300,000 distinct CDR3 sequences in the sample, roughly a third are singletons; the top ten hold around 4.8%. The specimen sequenced was blood. These receptors were taken from a girl between 10 and 17 years old with multiple sclerosis.

In regard to this clonotype: Possible read error: a much larger clone is one base away. V and J are TRBV28 and TRBJ1-2; 7 positions agree with TRBD1. CDR1 and CDR2 (germline): MDHEN, SYDVKM. The CDR3 has 15 amino acids. V shed 5 bases, J shed 6 bases, and the junction held 12 bases outside the gene matches. CDR3 region: CASSPASGGADGYTF. CDR3 DNA: TGTGCCAGCAGTCCAGCATCAGGGGGAGCGGATGGCTACACCTTC.

In its sample, this clonotype was seen a few times. The CDR3, as DNA: TGTGCCAGCAGCTTGGCCCCCGGATGTGGCTACACCTTC. Its protein product is CASSLAPGCGYTF. The chain links TRBV7-2 to TRBJ1-2; no clear D. Germline values: CDR1 SGHTA, CDR2 FQGNSA. The CDR3 is made up of 13 amino acids. Trimming removed 3 bases at V and 7 bases at J, with 12 bases between.

This clonotype was counted ten times or more. The chain couples TRBV29-1 to TRBJ2-3; 8 bases map to TRBD1. CDR3 length: 13 residues. V lost 7 bases, J lost 1 base, and 4 bases stayed unmatched. Germline V gives CDR1 SQVTM, CDR2 ANQGSEA. CDR3 in amino acids: CSGAGQGTDTQYF. In DNA form, the CDR3 reads TGCAGCGGCGCGGGACAGGGCACAGATACGCAGTATTTT.

There are a few counts of this clonotype. A much larger clone lies a single base off, so this may be a read error. The chain is built from TRBV5-5 and TRBJ2-5; the match to TRBD1 covers 9 bases. The germline V gene has CDR1 SGHKS and CDR2 YYEKEE (reference sequence). The CDR3 length is 17 residues. V lost 4 bases and J lost 5; bases outside the gene matches: 15. The DNA of the CDR3 is TGTGCCAGCAGCGGAGGGACAGGGAATGCCCTTCGGGAGACCCAGTACTTC. It is translated as CASSGGTGNALRETQYF.

The chain couples TRBV4-2 to TRBJ2-6; possible D gene TRBD1, 6 bases. CDR3 length: 17 residues. CDR1 LGHNA and CDR2 YNFKEQ come from the germline V gene. V was pared by 5 bases and J by 4 bases, with 18 bases between. The CDR3 nucleotides read TGTGCCAGCAGCTTGGCGGCAGGGGCAGTAGGGGCCAACGTCCTGACTTTC. Its protein product is CASSLAAGAVGANVLTF.

The chain combines TRBV5-1 with TRBJ1-2, with D uncertain. Germline V gene lookup returns CDR1 SGHRS and CDR2 YFSETQ. The V and J ends lost 4 bases and 2 bases respectively, with 6 bases between them. The CDR3 contains 12 residues. The CDR3 nucleotides read TGCGCCAGCAGCACGGACAACTATGGCTACACCTTC. Translating it yields CASSTDNYGYTF.

The J gene is TRBJ1-6, the V gene TRBV27; no definite D call. The CDR3 spans 15 residues. The V gene's germline CDR1 is MNHEY and CDR2 SMNVEV (reference sequence). With 5 bases removed from V and 5 bases from J, the gap between germline ends came to 13 bases. As DNA, the CDR3 is TGTGCCAGCAGTCCGCGGACGTCTAATAATTCACCCCTCCACTTT. Its protein product is CASSPRTSNNSPLHF.

For this clonotype: A much bigger clone sits one base away, suggesting this may be a read error. The chain is built from TRBV14 and TRBJ2-5; 7 bases map to TRBD2. The CDR3 extends over 13 amino acids. The germline CDR1 and CDR2 sequences are SGHDN and FVKESK. V lost 7 bases and J lost 5; bases outside the gene matches: 7. The CDR3 sequence is CASNQRDGETQYF. In DNA form, the CDR3 reads TGTGCCAGCAACCAGCGGGATGGGGAGACCCAGTACTTC.

The CDR3 bases are TGTGCCAGCAGCCGATCACCACCGGGGGTCGGGAGGGAGTATGGCTACACCTTC. It codes for CASSRSPPGVGREYGYTF. The rearrangement links TRBV4-2 to TRBJ1-2; a weak D match, TRBD1 (5 bases). Germline V gives CDR1 LGHNA, CDR2 YNFKEQ. The germline V and J ends were trimmed by 4 bases and 5 bases, with 26 bases remaining between them. This CDR3 region has 18 residues.

This sequence joins TRBV5-1 and TRBJ2-4; D possibly corresponds to TRBD1 (6 bases). The V and J ends lost 0 bases and 6 bases respectively, with 10 bases between them. There are 14 residues in the CDR3. From germline, CDR1 is SGHRS and CDR2 YFSETQ. The CDR3 protein is CASSLEVQGNIQYF. Written as DNA, the CDR3 is TGCGCCAGCAGCTTGGAAGTACAGGGAAACATTCAGTACTTC.

As concerns this clonotype: A much larger clone differs from this one at a single base, so this may be a read error. V usage is TRBV12-3 or TRBV12-4 and J usage is TRBJ1-5, with 8 nucleotides matching TRBD1. This CDR3 is built from 14 residues. CDR3 sequence reads: CASSRSGGNQAQHF. CDR3 coding DNA: TGTGCCAGCAGTCGCTCAGGGGGCAATCAGGCCCAGCATTTT.

For this clonotype: One base away lies a much larger clone, so this may be a sequencing read error. The rearrangement links TRBV29-1 to TRBJ2-5, with a possible D match to TRBD2 (6 bases). This CDR3 has 14 amino acids. The V gene's germline CDR1 is SQVTM and CDR2 ANQGSEA. The ends were cut back, 3 bases at V and 9 bases at J, with 20 bases in the middle. This CDR3 is CSVDPAGWGEAQYF. In DNA form, the CDR3 reads TGCAGCGTTGACCCGGCAGGGTGGGGGGAGGCCCAGTACTTC.

This clonotype was seen at least ten times. The J gene is TRBJ1-1, the V gene TRBV6-1; D ambiguous. V lost 4 bases to trimming and J lost 4 bases, with 13 bases between them. The CDR3 is made up of 14 amino acids. Germline lookup yields CDR1 MNHNS and CDR2 SASEGT. CDR3 bases: TGTGCCAGCAGTGCCTCCGGAAGATTCACTGAAGCTTTCTTT. It is translated as CASSASGRFTEAFF.

This clonotype was seen once. The CDR3 does not end in the conserved phenylalanine or tryptophan, so this is likely a read error. The DNA is left out, because the CDR3 cannot be placed on it with certainty; the CDR3 is given as TCRdb lists it. The chain links TRBV7-9 to TRBJ2-1; the DNA was not used to check the table's D call, TRBD1. With termini counted, the CDR3 has 11 amino acids. CDR1 is SEHNR and CDR2 is FQNEAQ in the germline V gene (reference sequence). This CDR3 reads CTSSLDRSPFV.

Ten or more counts support this clonotype. V gene TRBV29-1 combines with J gene TRBJ1-2; possibly TRBD1 for D (6 bases). The CDR3 runs 14 residues. V was trimmed by 3 bases and J by 0 bases, leaving 11 bases between them. CDR1 and CDR2 (germline): SQVTM, ANQGSEA. The CDR3 DNA sequence: TGCAGCGTTGAGAGGGGGGCAGCTAACTATGGCTACACCTTC. Amino acids: CSVERGAANYGYTF.

This clonotype was counted between two and nine times. The V call is TRBV7-6, the J call TRBJ2-3; 11 bases are shared with TRBD2. Trimming at V came to 5 bases and at J to 4 bases, leaving 5 bases not matched to a gene. Germline CDR1 SGHVS, CDR2 FNYEAQ. The CDR3 consists of 15 residues. The CDR3 nucleotides read TGTGCCAGCAGCCATAGCGGGAGGGCCCCAGATACGCAGTATTTT. This codes for CASSHSGRAPDTQYF.

V gene TRBV30 combines with J gene TRBJ1-2; 9 bases match TRBD1. The CDR3 has 12 amino acids. Germline trimming cut 4 bases from V and 8 bases from J; bases unmatched to any gene: 5. From germline, CDR1 is GTSNPN and CDR2 SVGIG (reference sequence). The CDR3 bases are TGTGCCTGGATACAGGGGGCGCGGGGCTACACCTTC. Its translation: CAWIQGARGYTF.

This clonotype was seen ten or more times. The V call is TRBV20-1, the J call TRBJ2-1; 10 bases are shared with TRBD1. The junction had 9 bases not matched to a gene; V was cut back by 0 bases and J by 7 bases. The CDR3 spans 16 residues. Germline V gene lookup returns CDR1 DFQATT and CDR2 SNEGSKA (reference sequence). CDR3 protein: CSARERRDRGGNEQFF. The CDR3, as DNA: TGCAGTGCTAGAGAAAGACGGGACAGGGGAGGAAATGAGCAGTTCTTC.

This CDR3 is CASSYQGLADNEQFF. The CDR3 DNA is TGTGCCAGCAGCTACCAGGGACTAGCTGACAATGAGCAGTTCTTC. This rearrangement joins TRBV13 to TRBJ2-1, with 9 bases aligning to TRBD2. The CDR3 runs 15 residues. Looked up from germline, CDR1 is PRHDT and CDR2 is FYEKMQ (reference sequence). Losses at the gene ends were 4 bases for V and 5 bases for J; bases not matched to a gene: 6.

The genes are TRBV20-1 and TRBJ2-1; 10 bases map to TRBD2. CDR1 is DFQATT, CDR2 SNEGSKA, per germline (reference sequence). The CDR3 covers 16 residues. Trimming at V came to 0 bases and at J to 8 bases, leaving 10 bases not matched to a gene. CDR3 loop: CSARDVSAGGLYEQFF. The CDR3 region has the DNA TGCAGTGCTAGAGATGTGTCAGCGGGGGGGCTATATGAGCAGTTCTTC.

This clonotype was counted between two and nine times. Given a much more abundant clone one base away, this may be a read error. Here the CDR3 DNA reads TGTGCCAGCGGCCCTAAGTCCAGGGAGCTTACAGAGACCCAGTACTTC. Protein: CASGPKSRELTETQYF. The rearrangement uses TRBV7-2 and TRBJ2-5, with D perhaps given as TRBD1 or TRBD2 (5 bases each). Germline-derived CDR1 and CDR2 are SGHTA and FQGNSA. The CDR3 is 16 amino acids. Trimming shortened V by 8 bases and J by 4 bases, and 23 bases separated the two germline ends.

The rearrangement joins TRBV12-3 or TRBV12-4 to TRBJ2-5; D not resolved. V shed 5 bases and J shed 11 bases, with 24 bases lying between them. The CDR3 runs 15 residues. CDR3 protein: CASSPSATPYNEQYF. Here the CDR3 DNA reads TGTGCCAGCAGTCCATCGGCGACTCCCTACAATGAGCAGTACTTC.